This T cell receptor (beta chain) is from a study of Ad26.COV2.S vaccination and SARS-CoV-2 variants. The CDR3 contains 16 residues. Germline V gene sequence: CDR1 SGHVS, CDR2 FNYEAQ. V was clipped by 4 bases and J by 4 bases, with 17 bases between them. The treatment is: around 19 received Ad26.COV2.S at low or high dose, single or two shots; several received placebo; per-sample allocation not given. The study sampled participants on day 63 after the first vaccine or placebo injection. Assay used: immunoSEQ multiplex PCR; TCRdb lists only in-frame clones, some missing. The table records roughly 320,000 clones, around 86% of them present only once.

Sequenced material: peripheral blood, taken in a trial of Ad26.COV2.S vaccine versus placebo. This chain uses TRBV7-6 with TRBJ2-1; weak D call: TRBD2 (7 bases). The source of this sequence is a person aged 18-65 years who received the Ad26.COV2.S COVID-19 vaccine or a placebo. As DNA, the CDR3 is TGTGCCAGCAGCTCCGGGGCGGGGGCGTCTTACAATGAGCAGTTCTTC. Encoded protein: CASSSGAGASYNEQFF.